The clone carrying this TCR beta chain was detected only a few times. The antigen is undetermined. The data stem from a study of cytomegalovirus exposure and HLA in healthy donors. General study results and limits: Previously analyzed data showed that most TCR beta V segments were productive at a frequency of about 90% or about 30%. Evidence from a later analysis indicated that most CMV-associated TCR beta chains looked HLA-restricted.

The CDR3 runs to 15 residues. Germline CDR1 is SGHRS and CDR2 is YFSETQ. V shed 4 bases, J shed 0 bases, and the junction held 2 bases outside the gene matches. With 60 Vbeta and 13 Jbeta primers, the PCR was carried out. Only in-frame clones appear in the TCRdb table, and some are missing; sequencing was by immunoSEQ multiplex PCR. The table records 110,000 to 150,000 clones, 76% of them present only once. The sequence came from a woman in her forties in good health and CMV-seronegative. The sequenced material came from PBMCs. The V gene is TRBV5-1, the J gene TRBJ2-1, with 9 bases that match TRBD2. CDR3 nucleotides: TGCGCCAGCAGCCTTAGCGGGAGCTCCTACAATGAGCAGTTCTTC. Protein: CASSLSGSSYNEQFF. The whole variable domain, remainder taken from reference TRBV5-1 and TRBJ2-1, is KAGVTQTPRYLIKTRGQQVTLSCSPISGHRSVSWYQQTPGQGLQFLFEYFSETQRNKGNFPGRFSGRQFSNSRSEMNVSTLELGDSALYLCASSLSGSSYNEQFFGPGTRLTVL.